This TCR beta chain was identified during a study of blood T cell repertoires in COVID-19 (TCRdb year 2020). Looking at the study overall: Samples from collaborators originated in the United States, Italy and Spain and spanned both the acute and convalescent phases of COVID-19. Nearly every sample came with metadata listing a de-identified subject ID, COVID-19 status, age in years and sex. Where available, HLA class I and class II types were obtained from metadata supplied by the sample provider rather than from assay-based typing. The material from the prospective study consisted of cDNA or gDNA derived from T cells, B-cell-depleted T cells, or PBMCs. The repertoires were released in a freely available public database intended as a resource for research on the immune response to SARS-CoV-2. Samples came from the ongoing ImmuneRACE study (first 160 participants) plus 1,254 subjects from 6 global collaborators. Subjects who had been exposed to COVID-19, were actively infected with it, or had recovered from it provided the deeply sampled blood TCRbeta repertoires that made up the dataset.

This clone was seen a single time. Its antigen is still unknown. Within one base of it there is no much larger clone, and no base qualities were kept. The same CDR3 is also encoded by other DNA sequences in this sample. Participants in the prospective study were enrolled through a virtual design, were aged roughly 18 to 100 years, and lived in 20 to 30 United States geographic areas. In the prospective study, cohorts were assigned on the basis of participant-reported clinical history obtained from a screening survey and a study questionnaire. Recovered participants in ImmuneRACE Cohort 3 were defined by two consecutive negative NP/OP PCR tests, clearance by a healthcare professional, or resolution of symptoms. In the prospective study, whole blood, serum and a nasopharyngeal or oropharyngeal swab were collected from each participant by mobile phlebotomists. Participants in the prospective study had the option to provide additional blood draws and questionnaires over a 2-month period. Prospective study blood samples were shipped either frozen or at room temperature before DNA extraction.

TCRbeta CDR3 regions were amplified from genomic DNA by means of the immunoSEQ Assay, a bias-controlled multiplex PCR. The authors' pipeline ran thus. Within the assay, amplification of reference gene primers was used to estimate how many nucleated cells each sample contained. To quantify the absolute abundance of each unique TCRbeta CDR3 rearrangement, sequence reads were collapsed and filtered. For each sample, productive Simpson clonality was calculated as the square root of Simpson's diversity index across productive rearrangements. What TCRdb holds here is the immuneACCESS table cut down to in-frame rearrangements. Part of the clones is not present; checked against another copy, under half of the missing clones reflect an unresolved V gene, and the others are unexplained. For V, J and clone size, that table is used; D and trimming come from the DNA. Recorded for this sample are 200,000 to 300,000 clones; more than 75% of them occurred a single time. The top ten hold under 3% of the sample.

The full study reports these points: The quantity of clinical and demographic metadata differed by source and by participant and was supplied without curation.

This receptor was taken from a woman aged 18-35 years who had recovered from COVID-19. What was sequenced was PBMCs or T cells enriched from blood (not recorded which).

The sequenced DNA is TGTGCCAGCAGTTTAAGAGGGAATGGCTACACCTTC. Translated, it reads CASSLRGNGYTF. The rearrangement combines TRBV12-3 or TRBV12-4 with TRBJ1-2; the D gene is not confidently resolved. Including the terminal cysteine and phenylalanine, the CDR3 comprises 12 residues. Of the read, only the CDR3 DNA is kept; its 36 bases are in frame from base 1. The V and J ends are trimmed by 2 bases and 6 bases, leaving 7 bases between them.